This T cell receptor (beta chain) was observed in a study of control samples from healthy donors and cancer patients. Only in-frame clones appear in the TCRdb table, and some are missing; sequencing was by immunoSEQ multiplex PCR. The top ten clones hold approximately 11% of a sample with 120,000 to 150,000 clones, around nine tenths of them seen once. The sequence was collected from a man aged 25-45 years in good health. Sequenced input: blood.

Here the CDR3 DNA reads TGTGCCACCAGTGACCGACTAGCGGGTCGCAATGAGCAGTTCTTC. It is translated as CATSDRLAGRNEQFF. V is TRBV24-1 and J is TRBJ2-1, with 10 bases fitting TRBD2. V was pared by 4 bases and J by 6 bases, with 5 bases of the junction left unmatched. CDR1 and CDR2 (germline): KGHDR, SFDVKD. The CDR3 spans 15 residues.